This note documents a single T cell receptor beta chain sequence. The antigen remains undetermined. This sample was included in a study of cytomegalovirus exposure and HLA in healthy donors. The donors were in the approximately 130-subject validation cohort, distinct from the roughly 700-subject first cohort. Repertoires were generated with immunoSEQ multiplex PCR, while TCRdb's copy carries only in-frame clones and drops some. The table has fewer than 200,000 clones, approximately 84% seen once. With 0 bases clipped from V and 7 bases from J, the junction kept 10 bases outside the gene matches. Germline assignment: CDR1 MGHRA and CDR2 YSYEKL. The length of the CDR3 is 17 residues. General observations from the study: Three of the chains that were CMV-associated were confirmed in vitro to be specific for CMV antigens. The study designated 164 TCR beta chains cytomegalovirus-associated. TCR sequences were mostly rare, though some public TCRs occurred in many donors.

The TCR sequence derives from a woman between 18 and 30 years old in good health and CMV-seropositive. The gene calls are TRBV4-1 and TRBJ2-5, with TRBD2 matching over 11 bases. Sequenced input: PBMCs. The CDR3 loop is CASSQDLAGGIQATQYF. The CDR3 DNA follows: TGCGCCAGCAGCCAAGATTTAGCGGGGGGGATTCAGGCGACCCAGTACTTC.